One and the same sample provided the 31 T cell receptor beta chains below, sequenced in a study of beta chain features in type 1 diabetes (dated by TCRdb to 2017 to 2018). The protocol used for the library was the immunoSEQ multiplex PCR assay. All of the isolated RNA was reverse transcribed with the High Capacity cDNA Reverse Transcription Kit, so expressed TCRB transcripts were sequenced. Entries here come from immuneACCESS through TCRdb and include only in-frame sequences with V and J called. Some clones fail to appear in such tables; in the studies checked, an unresolved V gene covers under half of the shortfall, and the cause of the remainder is unknown. The sample table contains about 360,000 clones; only one count was recorded for approximately 12% of them. Over 0.008% of the sample belongs to the ten largest clones. No antigen has been assigned to these receptors. The investigation overall reported the following: In all four CD4+ subsets, TCRB CDR3 length was moderately but significantly shorter in type 1 diabetes patients.

The sequenced sample was naive CD4+ T cells from blood. This specimen's cell subset or site label, per the study, means: true naive CD4+ T cells. The receptors were sampled from a woman between 18 and 30 years old with type 1 diabetes.

The rearrangement joins TRBV18 to TRBJ2-5; D uncertain. Trimming pared 3 bases from V and 4 bases from J, leaving 12 bases between. The CDR3 has 14 residues. The germline V gene encodes CDR1 KGHSH and CDR2 LQKENI. In nucleotides, the CDR3 is TGTGCCAGCTCACCGGTCTCAAGCGTAGAGACCCAGTACTTC. Encoded protein: CASSPVSSVETQYF.

This clone was seen only a few times. This chain connects TRBV9 to TRBJ2-1; 8 positions agree with TRBD1. Trimming took 4 bases from V and 9 from J; bases not matched to a gene: 18. This CDR3 region has 17 residues. CDR1 and CDR2 from the germline V gene are SGDLS and YYNGEE. The CDR3 loop is CASSPGFGTGEKGEQFF. The CDR3 nucleotides are TGTGCCAGCAGCCCCGGGTTCGGGACAGGAGAAAAGGGTGAGCAGTTCTTC.

The V and J genes are TRBV7-8 and TRBJ2-1; D may be TRBD1 (6 bases). Germline loops: CDR1 SGHVS, CDR2 FQNEAQ. The CDR3 runs to 15 residues. Trimming left V 5 bases short and J 5 bases short, with 16 bases between. CDR3 amino acids: CASSRTETRHNEQFF. CDR3 nucleotide sequence: TGTGCCAGCAGCCGGACAGAAACTCGCCACAATGAGCAGTTCTTC.

In DNA, the CDR3 is TGTGCCAGCAGTGTCTTATGGAACACTGAAGCTTTCTTT. Translated, it gives CASSVLWNTEAFF. V usage is TRBV6-5 and J usage is TRBJ1-1; D gene uncertain. Trimming took off 5 bases at V and 1 base at J, with 8 bases between the two ends. This CDR3 contains 13 residues. Germline-derived CDR1 and CDR2 are MNHEY and SVGAGI.

This clone was seen more than once but under ten times. The chain employs TRBV28 and TRBJ2-7; D gene uncertain. CDR1 is MDHEN and CDR2 is SYDVKM in the germline V gene. Between the trimmed V and J ends, which lost 3 bases and 3 bases, there was a span of 18 bases. The CDR3 loop spans 16 amino acids. This chain's CDR3 is CASSLSGLWANYEQYF. CDR3 bases: TGTGCCAGCAGTTTGTCAGGCTTGTGGGCGAACTACGAGCAGTACTTC.

This clone was counted a few times. The chain is built from TRBV7-2 and TRBJ1-2, with TRBD1 matching over 7 bases. The trim removed 6 bases at V and 4 bases at J, leaving 11 bases unmatched. There are 15 residues in the CDR3. The germline V gene has CDR1 SGHTA and CDR2 FQGNSA. The CDR3 protein is CASSDQQGYRYGYTF. The CDR3 DNA reads as TGTGCCAGCAGTGACCAACAGGGGTATCGCTATGGCTACACCTTC.

The rearrangement uses TRBV19 and TRBJ1-1; 7 positions agree with TRBD1. CDR1 is LNHDA, CDR2 SQIVND, per germline (reference sequence). The CDR3 loop spans 14 amino acids. Losses at the gene ends were 10 bases for V and 7 bases for J; bases not matched to a gene: 15. As DNA, the CDR3 is TGTGCCACCACAGGGGCCATACGAGGAGGTGAAGCTTTCTTT. Protein: CATTGAIRGGEAFF.

This clone appeared a few times. The rearrangement links TRBV5-1 to TRBJ2-5, with 8 bases aligning to TRBD2. The CDR3 sequence is 16 residues long. Germline CDR1 reads SGHRS; CDR2 reads YFSETQ. With 4 bases clipped from V and 4 bases from J, the junction kept 12 bases outside the gene matches. The CDR3 is CASSPEVAGPIETQYF. For the CDR3, the DNA is TGCGCCAGCAGCCCGGAGGTAGCGGGGCCCATAGAGACCCAGTACTTC.

The chain uses TRBV4-1 and TRBJ1-1; perhaps TRBD1 as D (5 bases). Germline V gene sequence: CDR1 MGHRA, CDR2 YSYEKL. The V and J ends lost 0 bases and 1 base respectively, with 9 bases between them. This CDR3 has 15 amino acids. DNA for the CDR3: TGCGCCAGCAGCCAAGATGGAAGGGGGAACACTGAAGCTTTCTTT. This gives the protein CASSQDGRGNTEAFF.

This clone has only a few counts. Other DNA sequences in this specimen translate into the identical CDR3. The rearrangement joins TRBV5-1 to TRBJ1-1; D gene uncertain. The CDR3 runs to 14 residues. In germline, CDR1 is SGHRS, CDR2 YFSETQ. The V end was cut by 1 base, the J end by 0 bases, with 7 bases between. The CDR3 DNA is TGCGCCAGCAGCTTGTCGGGGATGAACACTGAAGCTTTCTTT. Amino acid sequence: CASSLSGMNTEAFF.

The chain is built from TRBV7-9 and TRBJ2-7, with 7 bases that match TRBD1. The CDR3 loop spans 15 amino acids. Germline V gene lookup returns CDR1 SEHNR and CDR2 FQNEAQ (reference sequence). Trimming removed 7 bases from V and 2 bases from J; junction bases left unmatched: 11. The CDR3 nucleotides read TGTGCCAGCACTACGGACAGGCTAGGAACCTACGAGCAGTACTTC. It translates to CASTTDRLGTYEQYF.

The table lists this clone with a few counts. J is TRBJ2-4 and V is TRBV19, with 9 bases matching TRBD1. There are 14 residues in the CDR3. CDR1 is LNHDA, CDR2 SQIVND, per germline (reference sequence). V lost 6 bases and J lost 5; bases outside the gene matches: 5. CDR3 protein: CASRADRGQNIQYF. The CDR3 DNA reads TGTGCCAGTAGAGCGGACAGGGGACAAAACATTCAGTACTTC. Full variable domain (remainder filled in from reference TRBV19 and TRBJ2-4): DGGITQSPKYLFRKEGQNVTLSCEQNLNHDAMYWYRQDPGQGLRLIYYSQIVNDFQKGDIAEGYSVSREKKESFPLTVTSAQKNPTAFYLCASRADRGQNIQYFGAGTRLSVL.

CDR3 coding DNA: TGTGCCAGCAGTGCCCCGCCCAGCTCCTACGAGCAGTACTTC. Protein: CASSAPPSSYEQYF. This chain joins TRBV6-1 and TRBJ2-7, with D uncertain. V was shortened by 4 bases and J by 0 bases, with 10 bases between the two germline ends. Germline V CDR1 and CDR2: MNHNS, SASEGT. The CDR3 contains 14 residues.

This clone was detected a few times. This rearrangement joins TRBV21-1 to TRBJ1-2; TRBD1 is the table's D call, not checked against the DNA. TRBV21-1 is a documented pseudogene. The CDR3 covers 15 residues. The CDR3 coding sequence is TGTGCCAGCAGCAGACCCGACAGGGGGAGCTATGGCTACACCTTC. Translating gives CASSRPDRGSYGYTF.

V usage is TRBV4-3 and J usage is TRBJ2-5, with D tentatively TRBD2 (6 bases). V was clipped by 4 bases and J by 7 bases, with 13 bases between them. Germline CDR1 and CDR2: LGHNA and YSLEER. This CDR3 comprises 13 residues. The CDR3 coding sequence is TGCGCCAGCAGCCCAATGGGGGGTAGGACCCAGTACTTC. Encoded protein: CASSPMGGRTQYF.

This clone was recorded a few times. The chain joins TRBV28 to TRBJ1-1; maybe TRBD1 (6 bases). There are 14 residues in the CDR3. Deletions cut 7 bases from V and 5 bases from J, with 17 bases between. Germline V gene sequence: CDR1 MDHEN, CDR2 SYDVKM. CDR3 sequence (DNA): TGTGCCAGCATCCAGCCGGGACACCGAACTGAAGCTTTCTTT. The encoded protein is CASIQPGHRTEAFF.

A few counts support this clone. This sequence joins TRBV7-8 and TRBJ1-1; 7 positions match TRBD1. The CDR3 totals 19 residues. Unmatched junction bases numbered 15, after V lost 2 bases and J lost 0 bases. The V gene's germline CDR1 is SGHVS and CDR2 FQNEAQ. The CDR3 region is CASSLRGQSMPTMNTEAFF. The CDR3 coding sequence is TGTGCCAGCAGCTTACGGGGACAGTCGATGCCTACTATGAACACTGAAGCTTTCTTT.

The rearrangement joins TRBV7-2 to TRBJ1-4; no definite D call. The V end lost 1 base, the J end lost 6 bases, and 12 bases lay between the germline ends. The CDR3 runs 15 residues. Per germline, CDR1 SGHTA and CDR2 FQGNSA. The CDR3, as DNA: TGTGCCAGCAGCTTAGAGTCAGGATCTCATGAAAAACTGTTTTTT. This sequence encodes CASSLESGSHEKLFF.

In DNA form, the CDR3 reads TGCAGCGTTGATGGCAGAAACACCGGGGAGCTGTTTTTT. It specifies CSVDGRNTGELFF. The chain couples TRBV29-1 to TRBJ2-2; D call uncertain. The CDR3 loop spans 13 amino acids. CDR1 and CDR2 (germline): SQVTM, ANQGSEA. Between the trimmed V and J ends, which lost 3 bases and 2 bases, there was a span of 7 bases.

This clone appeared a few times. The chain has TRBV5-4 and TRBJ2-7; maybe TRBD2 (6 bases). Deletions cut 4 bases from V and 3 bases from J, with 14 bases between. The CDR3 runs to 14 residues. CDR1 and CDR2 from the germline V gene are SGHNT and YYREEE (reference sequence). DNA of the CDR3: TGTGCCAGCAGCCAAGGGACTGGCGACTACGAGCAGTACTTC. It is translated as CASSQGTGDYEQYF.

This chain links TRBV9 with TRBJ2-5; D is unresolved. The CDR3 runs to 11 residues. V shed 3 bases and J shed 5 bases, with 5 bases lying between them. Germline V lookup: CDR1 SGDLS, CDR2 YYNGEE. The CDR3 spells CASSARETQYF. CDR3 DNA: TGTGCCAGCAGCGCCCGGGAGACCCAGTACTTC.

This clone has only a few counts. The chain carries TRBV6-6 and TRBJ2-2; D possibly corresponds to TRBD1 (5 bases). The V gene lost 2 bases and the J gene lost 4 bases, with 14 bases spanning the gap. Looked up from germline, CDR1 is MNHNY and CDR2 is SVGAGI (reference sequence). This CDR3 has 16 amino acids. CDR3 DNA: TGTGCCAGCAGTTACCTGGGGCGTCGGAGCACCGGGGAGCTGTTTTTT. Encoded protein: CASSYLGRRSTGELFF.

This clone was seen more than once but under ten times. The rearrangement uses TRBV12-5 and TRBJ2-5, with 8 nucleotides matching TRBD1. The CDR3 is 17 amino acids. After removal of 0 bases from V and 5 bases from J, the junction contained 11 bases not matched to a gene. Germline V gives CDR1 LGHNT, CDR2 FRNRAP. This chain's CDR3 is CASGLVTRGTGRETQYF. In DNA, the CDR3 is TGTGCTAGTGGTTTGGTAACGAGGGGGACAGGTAGGGAGACCCAGTACTTC.

This sequence joins TRBV29-1 and TRBJ1-2; possible D gene TRBD1, 5 bases. Germline loops: CDR1 SQVTM, CDR2 ANQGSEA. Trimming pared 6 bases from V and 8 bases from J, leaving 22 bases between. The CDR3 consists of 14 residues. As DNA, the CDR3 is TGCAGCGTCGCCGGAAGGGGAACCTTTTGGGGCTACACCTTC. This sequence encodes CSVAGRGTFWGYTF.

The CDR3 nucleotides read TGCGCCAGCAGCTTGGGGGGGCTAGCGGTTACCTACGAGCAGTACTTC. It encodes CASSLGGLAVTYEQYF. The chain joins TRBV5-1 to TRBJ2-5; a weak D match, TRBD2 (7 bases). The J call may be wrong; the DNA end is better matched by TRBJ2-7. This CDR3 has 16 residues. Germline loops: CDR1 SGHRS, CDR2 YFSETQ.

The table lists this clone with a few counts. The chain couples TRBV6-6 to TRBJ2-7; 7 bases fit TRBD2. This CDR3 contains 16 residues. Germline CDR1 reads MNHNY; CDR2 reads SVGAGI (reference sequence). J was trimmed by 2 bases and V by 7 bases; bases with no gene match: 14. CDR3 loop: CASTLTGLAVAYEQYF. CDR3 DNA: TGTGCCAGCACCCTCACGGGCCTAGCGGTTGCCTACGAGCAGTACTTC.

This clone showed up just a few times. The rearrangement links TRBV27 to TRBJ1-5, with TRBD1 matching 7 bases. Trimming cost V 5 bases and J 0 bases; bases outside gene matches: 4. CDR3 length: 15 residues. The V gene's germline CDR1 is MNHEY and CDR2 SMNVEV (reference sequence). The CDR3 here is CASSQRQGSNQPQHF. CDR3 DNA sequence: TGTGCCAGCAGTCAACGACAGGGTAGCAATCAGCCCCAGCATTTT.

The chain links TRBV29-1 to TRBJ1-2; D ambiguous. The CDR3 is made up of 12 amino acids. V shed 3 bases and J shed 3 bases, with 8 bases lying between them. In germline, CDR1 is SQVTM, CDR2 ANQGSEA. CDR3 in amino acids: CSVEGQDYGYTF. The CDR3 DNA is TGCAGCGTTGAGGGTCAGGACTATGGCTACACCTTC.

This clone was seen a few times. Other DNA sequences in the same sample also yield this CDR3. This sequence joins TRBV29-1 and TRBJ1-2, with D tentatively TRBD1 (5 bases). This CDR3 is 12 amino acids long. The germline V gene encodes CDR1 SQVTM and CDR2 ANQGSEA. The ends were cut back, 2 bases at V and 2 bases at J, with 6 bases in the middle. The CDR3 spells CSVEPGNYGYTF. CDR3 nucleotide sequence: TGCAGCGTTGAACCAGGGAACTATGGCTACACCTTC.

V usage is TRBV30 and J usage is TRBJ1-2; possible D gene TRBD1, 5 bases. CDR1 GTSNPN and CDR2 SVGIG come from the germline V gene (reference sequence). The CDR3 consists of 14 residues. Between the trimmed V and J ends, which lost 1 base and 3 bases, there was a span of 12 bases. CDR3 coding DNA: TGTGCCTGGAGTGGGGGGGTTGGTGACTATGGCTACACCTTC. Translation gives CAWSGGVGDYGYTF. Full variable domain (outside the CDR3, taken from reference TRBV30 and TRBJ1-2): SQTIHQWPATLVQPVGSPLSLECTVEGTSNPNLYWYRQAAGRGLQLLFYSVGIGQISSEVPQNLSASRPQDRQFILSSKKLLLSDSGFYLCAWSGGVGDYGYTFGSGTRLTVV.

This chain uses TRBV29-1 with TRBJ2-2; 12 bases align to TRBD1. The CDR3 is made up of 15 amino acids. V dropped 1 base and J dropped 5; count of bases not matched to a gene: 2. The germline V gene encodes CDR1 SQVTM and CDR2 ANQGSEA. Here the CDR3 reads CSVEGGQGATGELFF. As DNA, the CDR3 is TGCAGCGTTGAAGGGGGACAGGGGGCAACCGGGGAGCTGTTTTTT.